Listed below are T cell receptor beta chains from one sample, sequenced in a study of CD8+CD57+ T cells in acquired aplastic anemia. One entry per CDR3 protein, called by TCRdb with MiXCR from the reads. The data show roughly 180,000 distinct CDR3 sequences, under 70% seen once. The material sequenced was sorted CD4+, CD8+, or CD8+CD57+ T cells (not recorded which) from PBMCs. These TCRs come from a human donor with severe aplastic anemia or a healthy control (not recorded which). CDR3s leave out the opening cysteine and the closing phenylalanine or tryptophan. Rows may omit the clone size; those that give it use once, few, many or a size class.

CDR3aa: ASSMSGEGAFGGYT; abundance: many; j_gene: TRBJ1-2; v_gene: TRBV19
CDR3aa: ASSQGERGGDGETQY; abundance: many; j_gene: TRBJ2-5; v_gene: TRBV4-2
CDR3aa: ASSARGNTGELF; abundance: many; j_gene: TRBJ2-2; v_gene: TRBV9
CDR3aa: ASSIEGHSFQPQH; abundance: many; j_gene: TRBJ1-5; v_gene: TRBV19
CDR3aa: ASSSAAGATDTQY; abundance: NA; j_gene: TRBJ2-3; v_gene: TRBV6-2/TRBV6-3
CDR3aa: ASSFSSGGHGYT; abundance: NA; j_gene: TRBJ1-2; v_gene: TRBV7-9
CDR3aa: ASSSGSLVEQY; abundance: NA; j_gene: TRBJ2-7; v_gene: TRBV7-6
CDR3aa: ASSDSQGADTQY; abundance: NA; j_gene: TRBJ2-3; v_gene: TRBV7-9
CDR3aa: ASSGAHTRPYEQY; abundance: NA; j_gene: TRBJ2-7; v_gene: TRBV28
CDR3aa: SAADTYNEQF; abundance: NA; j_gene: TRBJ2-1; v_gene: TRBV29-1
CDR3aa: ATNRDRASSEQY; abundance: NA; j_gene: TRBJ2-7; v_gene: TRBV10-3
CDR3aa: ASILSYEQY; abundance: NA; j_gene: TRBJ2-7; v_gene: TRBV7-9
CDR3aa: ASSEWLVGERETQY; abundance: NA; j_gene: TRBJ2-5; v_gene: TRBV25-1
CDR3aa: ASSIGTATGELF; abundance: many; j_gene: TRBJ2-2; v_gene: TRBV19
CDR3aa: ASKTDGNTIY; abundance: NA; j_gene: TRBJ1-3; v_gene: TRBV2
CDR3aa: ASSLHASYQETQY; abundance: NA; j_gene: TRBJ2-5; v_gene: TRBV11-2
CDR3aa: ASKSRGGPDNEQF; abundance: NA; j_gene: TRBJ2-1; v_gene: TRBV10-3
CDR3aa: ASSLDGNTGELF; abundance: many; j_gene: TRBJ2-2; v_gene: TRBV19
CDR3aa: ASTTGTGSHEQY; abundance: NA; j_gene: TRBJ2-7; v_gene: TRBV19
CDR3aa: ASSEGGQGSNEQF; abundance: NA; j_gene: TRBJ2-1; v_gene: TRBV2
CDR3aa: AISESPGTGNTIY; abundance: once; j_gene: TRBJ1-3; v_gene: TRBV10-3
CDR3aa: ASSPGQGAKDTQY; abundance: few; j_gene: TRBJ2-3; v_gene: TRBV7-6
CDR3aa: ASSSNTDTQY; abundance: few; j_gene: TRBJ2-3; v_gene: TRBV5-6
CDR3aa: ASSKSYEQY; abundance: few; j_gene: TRBJ2-7; v_gene: TRBV2
CDR3aa: ATSTEPSYEQY; abundance: few; j_gene: TRBJ2-7; v_gene: TRBV15
CDR3aa: ASSPNAYSTLGGELF; abundance: NA; j_gene: TRBJ2-2; v_gene: TRBV6-6